The following is a T cell receptor (beta chain) sequence with its context. The antigen is unknown. The sample comes from a study of T cell responses to AZD1222 COVID-19 vaccine. Across the study: The study pooled second doses at about 4 or about 12 weeks. Overall study results and limits: The study found Spike-specific TCR breadth and depth rose after two AZD1222 doses. All repertoire sampling was performed exclusively after the peak T cell response.

Data came from immunoSEQ multiplex PCR; TCRdb stores just in-frame clones and leaves some out. The sample yields 150,000 to 200,000 clones, around 94% seen once. Germline-derived CDR1 and CDR2 are LNHNV and YYDKDF (reference sequence). The CDR3 is made up of 14 amino acids. The V end lost 0 bases, the J end lost 7 bases, and 10 bases lay between the germline ends. The receptor was isolated from an adult in good health. The chain couples TRBV15 to TRBJ1-5; weak D call: TRBD1 (5 bases). Source: peripheral blood, taken on day 0 of AZD1222 vaccination. As DNA, the CDR3 is TGTGCCACCAGCAGAGAGCTGGAGGGGCAGCCCCAGCATTTT. It specifies CATSRELEGQPQHF.